Sequencing of this T cell receptor beta chain was carried out in a study of blood T cell repertoires in COVID-19. Study information: Spain, Italy and the United States supplied samples that represented acute and convalescent COVID-19.

The Seattle patients, enrolled during active infection, were followed longitudinally. Methods used by the authors: Amplified reference gene primers provided the basis for estimating nucleated cell counts. Assay used: immunoSEQ multiplex PCR; TCRdb lists only in-frame clones, some missing. That table gives V, J and clone size, and the DNA gave D and trimming. The repertoire holds about 210,000 clones, about four fifths seen once, with roughly 7.6% in the top ten. The CDR3 runs 15 residues. V was cut by 4 bases and J by 2 bases, with 12 bases left in between. Germline V lookup: CDR1 MNHEY, CDR2 SVGAGI. Material: peripheral blood. The J gene is TRBJ1-5, the V gene TRBV6-5; D ambiguous. This TCR came from an elderly woman with COVID-19, enrolled during active disease. CDR3 amino acids: CASSSYSWGNQPQHF. CDR3 in DNA: TGTGCCAGCAGTTCTTACAGTTGGGGCAATCAGCCCCAGCATTTT.